The 27 T cell receptor beta chains below all came from one sample that was sequenced in a study of blood T cell repertoires in COVID-19. The method was immunoSEQ multiplex PCR; TCRdb's version includes in-frame clones alone and lacks a portion of them. The sample contains roughly 160,000 clones, 80% to 90% of which appear only once. The sequenced sample consisted of peripheral blood. These receptor sequences come from a man between 60 and 75 years old with acute or convalescent COVID-19.

The chain couples TRBV28 to TRBJ1-5; D unclear. Germline lookup yields CDR1 MDHEN and CDR2 SYDVKM. Trimming took 2 bases from V and 2 from J, leaving 13 bases between them. This CDR3 comprises 16 residues. The CDR3 here is CASSLQSGVGNQPQHF. The CDR3, as DNA: TGTGCCAGCAGTTTACAGAGCGGGGTTGGCAATCAGCCCCAGCATTTT.

The genes are TRBV6-5 and TRBJ2-3, with D possibly TRBD2 on 6 matching bases. The CDR3 length is 14 residues. Trimming took off 5 bases at V and 4 bases at J, with 13 bases between the two ends. CDR1 is MNHEY, CDR2 SVGAGI, per germline. The CDR3 loop reads CASSLRTNPDTQYF. Here the CDR3 DNA reads TGTGCCAGCAGTCTGCGGACTAATCCAGATACGCAGTATTTT.

The V and J genes are TRBV19 and TRBJ2-7; tentatively, D is TRBD2 (5 bases). Germline V gene data show CDR1 as LNHDA and CDR2 as SQIVND (reference sequence). This CDR3 spans 15 amino acids. The V end was cut by 1 base, the J end by 2 bases, with 12 bases between. The CDR3 DNA reads as TGTGCCAGTAGTATAGCCCCGGGGAAAACCTACGAGCAGTACTTC. It encodes CASSIAPGKTYEQYF.

This clone was recorded once. The chain joins TRBV12-5 to TRBJ2-5, with D perhaps matching TRBD1 (5 bases). Between the trimmed V and J ends, which lost 0 bases and 3 bases, there was a span of 5 bases. CDR1 and CDR2 from the germline V gene are LGHNT and FRNRAP. There are 13 residues in the CDR3. The CDR3 coding sequence is TGTGCTAGTGGTTTGGTAGGGGAAGAGACCCAGTACTTC. Translated: CASGLVGEETQYF.

The chain carries TRBV4-1 and TRBJ2-3; a weak D match, TRBD1 (5 bases). CDR1 is MGHRA and CDR2 is YSYEKL in the germline V gene. The CDR3 has 13 residues. Trimming took off 5 bases at V and 2 bases at J, with 8 bases between the two ends. CDR3 sequence reads: CASSSRATDTQYF. CDR3 bases: TGCGCCAGCAGCTCCAGGGCCACAGATACGCAGTATTTT.

The chain joins TRBV3-1 (or the pseudogene TRBV3-2) to TRBJ1-2, with TRBD1 identical over 9 bases. Unmatched junction bases numbered 4, after V lost 4 bases and J lost 7 bases. There are 13 residues in the CDR3. Germline CDR1 reads LGHDT; CDR2 reads YNNKEL (reference sequence). The CDR3 nucleotides are TGTGCCAGCAGCCCTACGGACAGGGGTGGCTACACCTTC. Translated: CASSPTDRGGYTF.

The V and J genes are TRBV28 and TRBJ2-7, with D perhaps TRBD2 (6 bases). Germline assignment: CDR1 MDHEN and CDR2 SYDVKM. Trimming pared 6 bases from V and 0 bases from J, leaving 12 bases between. This CDR3 has 14 residues. The CDR3 here is CASSPREISYEQYF. In DNA, the CDR3 is TGTGCCAGCAGCCCACGGGAGATCTCCTACGAGCAGTACTTC.

The chain recombines TRBV9 with TRBJ2-1; weak D call: TRBD2 (6 bases). The CDR3 length is 12 residues. V lost 7 bases and J 9 bases, leaving 14 bases between the germline ends. The germline gives CDR1 SGDLS, CDR2 YYNGEE. CDR3 loop: CASGKAGLEQFF. CDR3 sequence (DNA): TGTGCCAGCGGTAAGGCGGGGCTTGAGCAGTTCTTC.

This chain uses TRBV5-1 with TRBJ1-4; D is perhaps TRBD1 (6 bases). CDR1 and CDR2 (germline): SGHRS, YFSETQ. This CDR3 contains 15 residues. Between the trimmed V and J ends, which lost 5 bases and 8 bases, there was a span of 19 bases. The CDR3 bases are TGCGCCAGCAGTCGGGTCCAGGGGATGGGGGAAAAACTGTTTTTT. Amino acid sequence: CASSRVQGMGEKLFF.

This clone was detected once. The chain links TRBV19 to TRBJ1-6; D might be TRBD1 (5 bases). Germline V gene data show CDR1 as LNHDA and CDR2 as SQIVND (reference sequence). CDR3 length equals 15 residues. The V gene lost 5 bases and the J gene lost 7 bases, with 15 bases spanning the gap. The chain's CDR3 is CASSVNRDSNSPLHF. In DNA, the CDR3 is TGTGCCAGTAGTGTTAACCGGGACTCGAATTCACCCCTCCACTTT.

The CDR3 DNA reads TGTGCCAGCACCGCCTACAATGAGCAGTTCTTC. It is translated as CASTAYNEQFF. The chain links TRBV27 to TRBJ2-1, with D uncertain. This CDR3 region has 11 residues. Trimming pared 7 bases from V and 2 bases from J, leaving 3 bases between. Germline CDR1 is MNHEY and CDR2 is SMNVEV (reference sequence).

This clone showed up just once. This rearrangement joins TRBV30 to TRBJ2-7; 7 bases fit TRBD2. This CDR3 contains 14 residues. The J segment lost 7 bases and the V segment lost 1 base, leaving 10 bases of the junction unmatched. CDR1 is GTSNPN and CDR2 is SVGIG in the germline V gene (reference sequence). CDR3 region: CAWSGGGPGEEQYF. As DNA, the CDR3 is TGTGCCTGGAGTGGGGGGGGACCGGGCGAAGAGCAGTACTTC.

The chain combines TRBV9 with TRBJ1-2, with D perhaps matching TRBD1 (5 bases). This CDR3 has 13 residues. Germline-derived CDR1 and CDR2 are SGDLS and YYNGEE. The germline V and J ends were trimmed by 1 base and 7 bases, with 11 bases remaining between them. For the CDR3, the DNA is TGTGCCAGCAGCGTACAGGGAACGGGTGGCTACACCTTC. Encoded protein: CASSVQGTGGYTF.

The chain combines TRBV27 with TRBJ2-1; 9 bases map to TRBD2. Germline assignment: CDR1 MNHEY and CDR2 SMNVEV (reference sequence). The V gene end was trimmed by 2 bases and the J gene end by 5 bases; junction bases not matched to a gene: 1. This CDR3 has 14 residues. The CDR3 sequence: CASSLRGRDNEQFF. CDR3 bases: TGTGCCAGCAGTTTACGCGGGAGGGACAATGAGCAGTTCTTC.

V and J are TRBV20-1 and TRBJ1-2; D gene uncertain. V was shortened by 6 bases and J by 3 bases, with 8 bases between the two germline ends. This CDR3 is 11 amino acids long. The germline V gene encodes CDR1 DFQATT and CDR2 SNEGSKA (reference sequence). CDR3 residues: CSAHLYYGYTF. The CDR3 region has the DNA TGCAGTGCCCACTTATACTATGGCTACACCTTC.

V is TRBV10-2 and J is TRBJ2-3; the D gene is possibly TRBD2 (6 bases). Deletions cut 5 bases from V and 2 bases from J, with 11 bases between. The CDR3 consists of 14 residues. The germline gives CDR1 WSHSY, CDR2 SAAADI. CDR3 DNA sequence: TGCGCCAGCAGTATCACTAGCAACACAGATACGCAGTATTTT. Residues: CASSITSNTDTQYF.

The chain carries TRBV19 and TRBJ1-2; D is unclear. Germline CDR1 LNHDA, CDR2 SQIVND (reference sequence). The CDR3 is 15 residues long. V shed 1 base and J shed 3 bases, with 12 bases lying between them. CDR3 amino acids: CASSIGVAEDYGYTF. Here the CDR3 DNA reads TGTGCCAGTAGTATAGGGGTGGCGGAGGACTATGGCTACACCTTC.

This clone was counted a few times. The V gene is TRBV30, the J gene TRBJ1-2; D gene unclear. V shed 5 bases and J shed 4 bases, with 17 bases lying between them. Looked up from germline, CDR1 is GTSNPN and CDR2 is SVGIG (reference sequence). The CDR3 loop spans 14 amino acids. Here the CDR3 reads CAWSSERRVYGYTF. In DNA, the CDR3 is TGTGCCTGGTCTTCGGAGCGGAGGGTCTATGGCTACACCTTC. The entire variable domain, with the rest obtained from reference TRBV30 and TRBJ1-2, is as follows: SQTIHQWPATLVQPVGSPLSLECTVEGTSNPNLYWYRQAAGRGLQLLFYSVGIGQISSEVPQNLSASRPQDRQFILSSKKLLLSDSGFYLCAWSSERRVYGYTFGSGTRLTVV.

As DNA, the CDR3 is TGTGCCAGCAGCTTAGCGGGACAGGGAGACACCGGGGAGCTGTTTTTT. Translated, it gives CASSLAGQGDTGELFF. V gene TRBV7-9 combines with J gene TRBJ2-2; 9 positions match TRBD1. V gave up 0 bases and J gave up 3 bases; unmatched junction bases: 2. Germline V CDR1 and CDR2: SEHNR, FQNEAQ (reference sequence). The CDR3 is 16 amino acids.

This clone has just a few counts. Different DNA sequences within this sample yield the same CDR3. The chain combines TRBV7-9 with TRBJ1-1; D remains unclear. Germline loops: CDR1 SEHNR, CDR2 FQNEAQ (reference sequence). Trimming pared 3 bases from V and 10 bases from J, leaving 9 bases between. The CDR3 consists of 11 residues. The CDR3 is CASSLREVAFF. CDR3 sequence (DNA): TGTGCCAGCAGCTTGAGGGAGGTAGCTTTCTTT.

The J gene is TRBJ1-1, the V gene TRBV24-1; D might be TRBD1 (6 bases). Between the trimmed V and J ends, which lost 3 bases and 2 bases, there was a span of 12 bases. Germline V gives CDR1 KGHDR, CDR2 SFDVKD. This CDR3 spans 15 amino acids. The DNA for the CDR3 is TGTGCCACCAGTGATCCCACGGGGGGCAACACTGAAGCTTTCTTT. Protein sequence: CATSDPTGGNTEAFF.

The V gene is TRBV2, the J gene TRBJ1-2; D possibly corresponds to TRBD1 (6 bases). The germline CDR1 and CDR2 sequences are SNHLY and FYNNEI. The CDR3 length is 14 residues. The V end lost 7 bases, the J end lost 7 bases, and 19 bases lay between the germline ends. The DNA of the CDR3 is TGTGCCAGCATGGCGTCAGGGGAAATTCGTGGCTACACCTTC. Residues: CASMASGEIRGYTF. Together with reference TRBV2 and TRBJ1-2, the CDR3 gives the full variable domain: EPEVTQTPSHQVTQMGQEVILRCVPISNHLYFYWYRQILGQKVEFLVSFYNNEISEKSEIFDDQFSVERPDGSNFTLKIRSTKLEDSAMYFCASMASGEIRGYTFGSGTRLTVV.

This clone was counted once. The J gene is TRBJ2-5, the V gene TRBV6-1, with 7 bases fitting TRBD1. From germline, CDR1 is MNHNS and CDR2 SASEGT. J gave up 2 bases and V 3 bases, and 9 bases lay outside the gene matches. The CDR3 has 16 amino acids. The CDR3 spells CASSDVDRTKQETQYF. As DNA, the CDR3 is TGTGCCAGCAGTGACGTGGACAGGACAAAACAAGAGACCCAGTACTTC.

The rearrangement uses TRBV15 and TRBJ1-2; 7 bases fit TRBD1. The CDR3 consists of 14 residues. The V gene's germline CDR1 is LNHNV and CDR2 YYDKDF (reference sequence). V trimming: 5 bases; J trimming: 5 bases; junction bases outside the gene matches: 8. Here the CDR3 reads CATSAQDRLYGYTF. The CDR3 DNA reads TGTGCCACCAGCGCCCAGGACAGGTTATATGGCTACACCTTC.

The chain carries TRBV5-1 and TRBJ1-1; 9 bases line up with TRBD1. The CDR3 covers 14 residues. Unmatched junction bases numbered 3, after V lost 3 bases and J lost 3 bases. Germline lookup yields CDR1 SGHRS and CDR2 YFSETQ. The CDR3 DNA sequence: TGCGCCAGCAGCTCACAGGGGGCAGACACTGAAGCTTTCTTT. Its translation is CASSSQGADTEAFF.

V is TRBV18 and J is TRBJ2-5; D not resolved. Germline V gene sequence: CDR1 KGHSH, CDR2 LQKENI. V lost 0 bases and J 5 bases, leaving 13 bases between the germline ends. The CDR3 sequence is 15 residues long. The CDR3 loop is CASSPPERPGETQYF. The CDR3 DNA reads as TGTGCCAGCTCACCACCGGAGCGTCCCGGGGAGACCCAGTACTTC.

The chain carries TRBV7-8 and TRBJ1-2; D perhaps matches TRBD1 (5 bases). In germline, CDR1 is SGHVS, CDR2 FQNEAQ. V was clipped by 5 bases and J by 4 bases, with 20 bases between them. CDR3 length: 16 residues. In nucleotides, the CDR3 is TGTGCCAGCAGCCCGCCCACGGGAGGGGTAGGCTATGGCTACACCTTC. Amino acid sequence: CASSPPTGGVGYGYTF.